Included here is one T cell receptor (beta chain) sequence, with context. The antigen is unknown. This specimen belongs to a study of CD4 T cells in relation to SARS-CoV-2 and coronaviruses. General study results and limits: Pre-pandemic and post-infection samples never came from the same donor.

Clones were read by immunoSEQ multiplex PCR, and TCRdb kept only the in-frame ones, dropping some. The sample records 43,000 or so clones, roughly 87% being singletons. Germline V CDR1 and CDR2: MNHEY, SMNVEV (reference sequence). Deletions cut 2 bases from V and 9 bases from J, with 17 bases between. The CDR3 covers 15 residues. The sequence came from an adult with COVID-19. The rearrangement joins TRBV27 to TRBJ1-5; tentatively, D is TRBD1 (5 bases). Sample: naive CD4+ T cells from PBMCs, cultured in vitro. Specified subset: naive CD4+ T cells isolated by negative enrichment. CDR3 protein: CASSLMSGLSGPQHF. In DNA form, the CDR3 reads TGTGCCAGCAGTTTAATGTCAGGGCTGAGTGGGCCCCAGCATTTT.